Sequencing of this TCR beta chain was carried out in a study of blood T cell repertoires in COVID-19. Profiling relied on immunoSEQ multiplex PCR, and the TCRdb table lists in-frame clones only, not all of them. This sample has over 300,000 clones; almost 90% occur once, and the top ten carry 6.5% to 7%. The specimen was peripheral blood. The TCR comes from a man younger than 35 with active or convalescent COVID-19.

The chain's CDR3 is CASSPVTGSETQYF. The CDR3 DNA is TGTGCCAGCAGTCCAGTGACAGGGTCAGAGACCCAGTACTTC. The J gene is TRBJ2-5, the V gene TRBV27; 7 bases align to TRBD1. The germline V gene encodes CDR1 MNHEY and CDR2 SMNVEV (reference sequence). The length of the CDR3 is 14 residues. J gave up 4 bases and V 5 bases, and 7 bases lay outside the gene matches.